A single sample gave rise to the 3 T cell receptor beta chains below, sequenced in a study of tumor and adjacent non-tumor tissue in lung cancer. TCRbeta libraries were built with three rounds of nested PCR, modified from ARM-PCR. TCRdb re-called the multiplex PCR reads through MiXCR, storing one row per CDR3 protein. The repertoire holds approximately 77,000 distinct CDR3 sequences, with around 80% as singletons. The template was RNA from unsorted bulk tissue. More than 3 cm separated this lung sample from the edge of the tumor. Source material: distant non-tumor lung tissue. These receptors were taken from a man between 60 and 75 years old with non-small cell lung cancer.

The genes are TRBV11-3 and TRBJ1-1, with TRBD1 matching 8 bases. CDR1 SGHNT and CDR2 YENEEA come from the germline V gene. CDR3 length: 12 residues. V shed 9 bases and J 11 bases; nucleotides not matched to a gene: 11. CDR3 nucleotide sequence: TGTGCCAGTAGCCTAATGACAGGGGAGGCTTTCTTT. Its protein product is CASSLMTGEAFF.

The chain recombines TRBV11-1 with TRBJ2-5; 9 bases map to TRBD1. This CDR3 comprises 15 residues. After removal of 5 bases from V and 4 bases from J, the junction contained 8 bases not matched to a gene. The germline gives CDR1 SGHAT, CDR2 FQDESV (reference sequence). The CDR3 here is CASSPFDRGRETQYF. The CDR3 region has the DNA TGTGCCAGCAGCCCTTTCGACAGGGGGAGAGAGACCCAGTACTTC.

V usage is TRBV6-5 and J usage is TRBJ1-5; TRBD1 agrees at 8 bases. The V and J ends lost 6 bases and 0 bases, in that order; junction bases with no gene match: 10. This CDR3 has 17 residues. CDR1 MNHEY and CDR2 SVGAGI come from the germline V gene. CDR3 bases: TGTGCCAGCAGCAGGACAGGGAATGGCATTAGCAATCAGCCCCAGCATTTT. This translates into CASSRTGNGISNQPQHF.